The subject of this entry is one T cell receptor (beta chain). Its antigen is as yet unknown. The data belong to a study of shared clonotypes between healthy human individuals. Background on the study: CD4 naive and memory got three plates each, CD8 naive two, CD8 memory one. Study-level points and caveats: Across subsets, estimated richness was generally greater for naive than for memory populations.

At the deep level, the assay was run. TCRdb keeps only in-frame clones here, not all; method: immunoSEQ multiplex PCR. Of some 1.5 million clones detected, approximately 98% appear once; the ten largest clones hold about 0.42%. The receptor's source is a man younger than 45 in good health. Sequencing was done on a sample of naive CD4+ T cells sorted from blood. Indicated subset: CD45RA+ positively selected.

The CDR3 DNA reads TGTGCCAGCAGTAGAACCACCAGCAACATTCAGTACTTC. Protein: CASSRTTSNIQYF. This chain links TRBV6-9 with TRBJ2-4; D is unclear. The germline V gene encodes CDR1 MNHGY and CDR2 SVAAGI. V lost 5 bases and J 7 bases, leaving 12 bases between the germline ends. The CDR3 extends over 13 amino acids.